A single sample gave rise to the 27 T cell receptor beta chains below, sequenced in a study of cytomegalovirus exposure and HLA in healthy donors. Primers for the PCR totalled 60 Vbeta and 13 Jbeta. Assay used: immunoSEQ multiplex PCR; TCRdb lists only in-frame clones, some missing. In the table there are about 120,000 clones, roughly 70% of which are singletons. Sample: PBMCs. Every receptor here comes from a woman aged 40 to 55 in good health and CMV-seropositive.

The gene calls are TRBV5-1 and TRBJ1-2; tentative D call: TRBD1 (6 bases). Germline V gene data show CDR1 as SGHRS and CDR2 as YFSETQ. Trimming left V 1 base short and J 6 bases short, with 13 bases between. This CDR3 has 14 residues. CDR3 loop: CASSLPGATHGYTF. In DNA, the CDR3 is TGCGCCAGCAGCTTGCCAGGGGCAACACATGGCTACACCTTC.

The chain recombines TRBV19 with TRBJ1-3; TRBD1 might be the D (5 bases). This CDR3 comprises 14 residues. Germline CDR1 LNHDA, CDR2 SQIVND (reference sequence). Trimming pared 5 bases from V and 1 base from J, leaving 9 bases between. CDR3 protein: CASSRQRSGNTIYF. CDR3 nucleotide sequence: TGTGCCAGTAGTCGACAGAGGTCTGGAAACACCATATATTTT.

This chain joins TRBV6-5 and TRBJ2-7, with D possibly matching TRBD2 (5 bases). The germline V and J ends were trimmed by 0 bases and 5 bases, with 8 bases remaining between them. CDR3 length: 13 residues. Germline CDR1 MNHEY, CDR2 SVGAGI. This CDR3 reads CASSYSRRNEQYF. DNA for the CDR3: TGTGCCAGCAGTTACTCTCGGAGGAACGAGCAGTACTTC.

This clone came up a few times. J is TRBJ2-5 and V is TRBV27; possible D gene TRBD1, 6 bases. The CDR3 runs to 16 residues. From germline, CDR1 is MNHEY and CDR2 SMNVEV (reference sequence). V was shortened by 7 bases and J by 1 base, with 19 bases between the two germline ends. The CDR3: CASTSNVGRGQETQYF. DNA for the CDR3: TGTGCCAGCACTTCAAACGTCGGCAGGGGCCAAGAGACCCAGTACTTC.

V gene TRBV5-4 combines with J gene TRBJ1-1; D uncertain. V shed 4 bases and J shed 4 bases, with 23 bases lying between them. CDR1 is SGHNT, CDR2 YYREEE, per germline (reference sequence). This CDR3 region has 17 residues. CDR3 sequence reads: CASSEETARAPLTEAFF. CDR3 DNA sequence: TGTGCCAGCAGCGAAGAGACGGCGCGGGCTCCCCTCACTGAAGCTTTCTTT.

V is TRBV4-3 and J is TRBJ1-3; D unresolved. Germline V CDR1 and CDR2: LGHNA, YSLEER. Trimming took off 0 bases at V and 3 bases at J, with 12 bases between the two ends. The CDR3 is made up of 16 amino acids. CDR3 DNA sequence: TGCGCCAGCAGCCAAGAGCCTACACAGCTTGGAAACACCATATATTTT. Translated: CASSQEPTQLGNTIYF.

The rearrangement uses TRBV29-1 and TRBJ2-3; 9 bases fit TRBD2. V lost 2 bases to trimming and J lost 4 bases; unmatched junction nucleotides: 7. The CDR3 has 15 residues. Germline V gene data show CDR1 as SQVTM and CDR2 as ANQGSEA. CDR3 DNA sequence: TGCAGCGTTGAATGGGGCGGGGGGGCGGCAGATACGCAGTATTTT. It is translated as CSVEWGGGAADTQYF.

The chain couples TRBV29-1 to TRBJ2-2, with 7 bases aligning to TRBD2. Germline lookup yields CDR1 SQVTM and CDR2 ANQGSEA. Trimming cost V 6 bases and J 3 bases; bases outside gene matches: 7. This CDR3 has 14 amino acids. The chain's CDR3 is CSVPGGLDTGELFF. The CDR3 DNA follows: TGCAGCGTGCCCGGAGGACTAGACACCGGGGAGCTGTTTTTT.

The V call is TRBV18, the J call TRBJ2-7; 9 bases are shared with TRBD1. The trim removed 3 bases at V and 3 bases at J, leaving 6 bases unmatched. Germline values: CDR1 KGHSH, CDR2 LQKENI. The length of the CDR3 is 15 residues. The CDR3 region has the DNA TGTGCCAGCTCACCCCGGGACAGGGAGATCTACGAGCAGTACTTC. It translates to CASSPRDREIYEQYF.

This clone was counted between two and nine times. The rearrangement uses TRBV4-3 and TRBJ2-1; D not resolved. Germline assignment: CDR1 LGHNA and CDR2 YSLEER. V was cut by 0 bases and J by 5 bases, with 14 bases left in between. The CDR3 sequence is 16 residues long. CDR3 in amino acids: CASSQDASLVDNEQFF. CDR3 nucleotide sequence: TGCGCCAGCAGCCAAGATGCTTCACTGGTTGACAATGAGCAGTTCTTC.

This clone occurred a few times. The chain recombines TRBV18 with TRBJ2-7; D is perhaps TRBD1 (5 bases). CDR3 size: 18 residues. Germline CDR1 is KGHSH and CDR2 is LQKENI. Deletions cut 2 bases from V and 1 base from J, with 21 bases between. The CDR3 DNA sequence: TGTGCCAGCTCACCAATGGGATCTCATGTGGGGCTTTCCTACGAGCAGTACTTC. This gives the protein CASSPMGSHVGLSYEQYF.

In its sample, this clone was seen a few times. This sequence joins TRBV15 and TRBJ1-1, with a tentative D call TRBD1 (5 bases). This CDR3 has 13 amino acids. Trimming pared 5 bases from V and 11 bases from J, leaving 18 bases between. CDR1 and CDR2 from the germline V gene are LNHNV and YYDKDF (reference sequence). The CDR3 nucleotides read TGTGCCACCAGCTCGGTTGGGGCGGGGTGGGCTTTCTTT. This codes for CATSSVGAGWAFF.

CDR3 nucleotides: TGCGCCAGCAGCCGCGGCCGGGACAGGGGATCATCCGAGCAGTACTTC. As protein: CASSRGRDRGSSEQYF. V is TRBV4-3 and J is TRBJ2-7; 10 bases match TRBD1. CDR1 and CDR2 (germline): LGHNA, YSLEER. This CDR3 comprises 16 residues. With 4 bases clipped from V and 6 bases from J, the junction kept 12 bases outside the gene matches.

This clone was seen more than once but under ten times. This chain uses TRBV18 with TRBJ2-7, with TRBD1 matching 8 bases. Germline CDR1 is KGHSH and CDR2 is LQKENI. The CDR3 totals 16 residues. The V segment lost 2 bases and the J segment 5 bases; nucleotides outside the gene matches: 11. This CDR3 is CASSPFQGADSNEQYF. The DNA of the CDR3 is TGTGCCAGCTCACCATTCCAGGGGGCGGATTCGAACGAGCAGTACTTC.

This clone was found once. This chain uses TRBV6-4 with TRBJ1-2, with a possible D match to TRBD1 (5 bases). Between the trimmed V and J ends, which lost 6 bases and 4 bases, there was a span of 15 bases. CDR3 length: 14 residues. Germline V gene sequence: CDR1 MRHNA, CDR2 SNTAGT. The CDR3 DNA reads TGTGCCAGCAGCCCAAATGGGGGGGGCTATGGCTACACCTTC. Protein: CASSPNGGGYGYTF.

The rearrangement links TRBV5-1 to TRBJ1-2, with 9 bases aligning to TRBD1. Germline assignment: CDR1 SGHRS and CDR2 YFSETQ. The CDR3 spans 15 residues. Germline trimming cut 3 bases from V and 3 bases from J; bases unmatched to any gene: 6. CDR3 DNA: TGCGCCAGCAGCTCCCCCGGGACAGGGCACTATGGCTACACCTTC. Its translation is CASSSPGTGHYGYTF.

The chain recombines TRBV4-3 with TRBJ1-6, with TRBD1 identical over 8 bases. This CDR3 is built from 18 residues. CDR1 LGHNA and CDR2 YSLEER come from the germline V gene. V gave up 0 bases and J gave up 1 base; unmatched junction bases: 5. The CDR3 DNA follows: TGCGCCAGCAGCCAAGACCAGGGGGCGGTTTCCTATAATTCACCCCTCCACTTT. Translation gives CASSQDQGAVSYNSPLHF.

CDR3 nucleotide sequence: TGTGCCAGCAGCCGGAACCGGGGGGCTACCTACAATGAGCAGTTCTTC. Residues: CASSRNRGATYNEQFF. V usage is TRBV5-4 and J usage is TRBJ2-1, with D possibly being TRBD2 (7 bases). This CDR3 has 16 residues. Germline V gives CDR1 SGHNT, CDR2 YYREEE (reference sequence). V was trimmed by 4 bases and J by 2 bases, leaving 16 bases between them.

V is TRBV7-2 and J is TRBJ1-5, with D maybe TRBD1 (6 bases). Germline values: CDR1 SGHTA, CDR2 FQGNSA. Deletions cut 0 bases from V and 8 bases from J, with 17 bases between. CDR3 length: 16 amino acids. CDR3: CASSLADGYEGEPQHF. For the CDR3, the DNA is TGTGCCAGCAGCTTAGCAGACGGCTACGAGGGGGAGCCCCAGCATTTT.

The chain recombines TRBV19 with TRBJ2-7; tentatively, D is TRBD2 (6 bases). V lost 8 bases, J lost 4 bases, and 15 bases lay in between. Germline V gene lookup returns CDR1 LNHDA and CDR2 SQIVND (reference sequence). This CDR3 is built from 13 residues. The CDR3 bases are TGTGCCAGTGGGGCGGGACTCATATACGAGCAGTACTTC. Its translation: CASGAGLIYEQYF.

V and J are TRBV30 and TRBJ2-2; D ambiguous. Germline assignment: CDR1 GTSNPN and CDR2 SVGIG (reference sequence). V was clipped by 3 bases and J by 2 bases, with 10 bases between them. CDR3 length equals 14 residues. DNA for the CDR3: TGTGCCTGGAGGTGGGCAGAAAACACCGGGGAGCTGTTTTTT. Protein: CAWRWAENTGELFF.

For this clone: One junction end disagrees with the germline gene, perhaps due to a read error. The chain uses TRBV7-7 and TRBJ2-2; 14 nucleotides align to TRBD2. The CDR3 is made up of 17 amino acids. The germline gives CDR1 SSHAT, CDR2 FNYEAQ (reference sequence). The CDR3 sequence: CASSPGTSGSRTGELFF. As DNA, the CDR3 is TGTGCTAGCAGCCCTGGGACTAGCGGGAGTCGGACCGGGGAGCTGTTTTTT.

This clone was detected a few times. The V call is TRBV14, the J call TRBJ1-6; 7 nucleotides agree with TRBD1. The germline gives CDR1 SGHDN, CDR2 FVKESK. The junction had 13 bases not matched to a gene; V was cut back by 5 bases and J by 6 bases. CDR3 length equals 17 residues. The CDR3: CASSKRQGRISNSPLHF. CDR3 DNA sequence: TGTGCCAGCAGCAAACGACAGGGTAGAATTAGTAATTCACCCCTCCACTTT.

CDR3 protein: CASSLGTGLSEQYF. The CDR3 DNA reads as TGTGCCAGCAGCTTAGGGACAGGGTTATCCGAGCAGTACTTC. V usage is TRBV7-3 and J usage is TRBJ2-7; 9 bases fit TRBD1. The CDR3 spans 14 residues. From germline, CDR1 is SGHTA and CDR2 FQGTGA. V gave up 2 bases and J gave up 6 bases; unmatched junction bases: 5.

J is TRBJ2-1 and V is TRBV6-4, with 13 bases lining up with TRBD2. The germline V gene encodes CDR1 MRHNA and CDR2 SNTAGT. The ends lost 5 bases at V and 9 bases at J; junction bases unmatched: 7. The CDR3 spans 15 residues. The CDR3 spells CASSTLAGGPAEQFF. DNA of the CDR3: TGTGCCAGCAGTACACTAGCGGGAGGGCCTGCTGAGCAGTTCTTC.

The chain couples TRBV4-3 to TRBJ2-1, with D tentatively TRBD1 (6 bases). V gave up 4 bases and J gave up 8 bases, with 15 bases separating them. This CDR3 spans 14 amino acids. In germline, CDR1 is LGHNA, CDR2 YSLEER. The CDR3 DNA reads TGCGCCAGCAGCCCATACAGGGAGAGGGATGAGCAGTTCTTC. It codes for CASSPYRERDEQFF.

The chain combines TRBV7-6 with TRBJ2-7, with D possibly being TRBD2 (6 bases). The CDR3 extends over 12 amino acids. Trimming shortened V by 3 bases and J by 4 bases, and 7 bases separated the two germline ends. Germline V gene sequence: CDR1 SGHVS, CDR2 FNYEAQ. CDR3 region: CASSFAGYEQYF. The CDR3 DNA reads TGTGCCAGCAGCTTTGCGGGGTACGAGCAGTACTTC.